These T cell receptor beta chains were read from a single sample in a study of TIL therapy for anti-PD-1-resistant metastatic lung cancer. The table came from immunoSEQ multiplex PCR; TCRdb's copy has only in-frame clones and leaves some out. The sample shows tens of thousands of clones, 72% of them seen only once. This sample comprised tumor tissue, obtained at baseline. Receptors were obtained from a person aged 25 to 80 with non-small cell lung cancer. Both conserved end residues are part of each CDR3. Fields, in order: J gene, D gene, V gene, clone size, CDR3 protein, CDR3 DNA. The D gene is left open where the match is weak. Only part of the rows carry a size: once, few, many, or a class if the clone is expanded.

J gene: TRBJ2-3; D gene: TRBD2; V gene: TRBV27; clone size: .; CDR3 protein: CASRASGADTQYF; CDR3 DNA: TGTGCCAGCAGGGCTAGCGGTGCAGATACGCAGTATTTT
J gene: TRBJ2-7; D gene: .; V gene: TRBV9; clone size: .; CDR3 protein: CASSVSSQPSGYEQYF; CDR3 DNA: TGTGCCAGCAGCGTAAGTTCCCAGCCGTCGGGCTACGAGCAGTACTTC
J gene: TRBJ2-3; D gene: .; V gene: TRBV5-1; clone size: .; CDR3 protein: CASSLAGGSPTDTQYF; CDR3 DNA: TGCGCCAGCAGCTTGGCAGGTGGATCCCCCACAGATACGCAGTATTTT
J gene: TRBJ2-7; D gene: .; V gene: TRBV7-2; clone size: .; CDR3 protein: CASSHTEVYEQYF; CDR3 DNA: TGTGCCAGCAGTCACACAGAAGTTTACGAGCAGTACTTC
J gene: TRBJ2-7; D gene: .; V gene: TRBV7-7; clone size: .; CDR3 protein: CASSPRLGGNEQYF; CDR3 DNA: TGTGCCAGCAGCCCAAGACTGGGGGGAAACGAGCAGTACTTC
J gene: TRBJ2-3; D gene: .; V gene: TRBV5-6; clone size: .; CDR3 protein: CASSLVAADPTDTQYF; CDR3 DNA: TGTGCCAGCAGCTTGGTGGCGGCTGACCCCACAGATACGCAGTATTTT
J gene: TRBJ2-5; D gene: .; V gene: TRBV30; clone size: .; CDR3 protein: CAWSVPPPETQYF; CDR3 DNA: TGTGCCTGGAGTGTACCCCCCCCAGAGACCCAGTACTTC
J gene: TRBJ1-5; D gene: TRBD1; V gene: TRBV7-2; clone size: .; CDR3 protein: CASSLYRGGNQPQHF; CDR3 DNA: TGTGCCAGCAGCTTATACAGGGGGGGGAACCAGCCCCAGCATTTT
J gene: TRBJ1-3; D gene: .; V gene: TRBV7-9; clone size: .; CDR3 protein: CASSKQGSGNTIYF; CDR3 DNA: TGTGCCAGCAGCAAACAGGGATCTGGAAACACCATATATTTT
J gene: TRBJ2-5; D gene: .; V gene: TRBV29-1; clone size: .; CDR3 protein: CSAQDGVETQYF; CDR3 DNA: TGCAGCGCCCAGGACGGAGTTGAGACCCAGTACTTC
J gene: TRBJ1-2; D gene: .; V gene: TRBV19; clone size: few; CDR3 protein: CASSIGGRFDGYTF; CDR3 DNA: TGTGCCAGTAGTATAGGCGGCCGTTTTGATGGCTACACCTTC
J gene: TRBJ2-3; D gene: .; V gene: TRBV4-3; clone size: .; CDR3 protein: CASSRNLGDTQYF; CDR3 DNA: TGCGCCAGCAGCCGAAACTTGGGAGATACGCAGTATTTT
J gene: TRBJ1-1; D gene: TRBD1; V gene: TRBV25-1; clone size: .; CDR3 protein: CASSESGQAHTEAFF; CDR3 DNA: TGTGCCAGCAGTGAATCCGGACAGGCTCACACTGAAGCTTTCTTT
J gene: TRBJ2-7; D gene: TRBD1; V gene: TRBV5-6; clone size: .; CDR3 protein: CASSFGTASEQYF; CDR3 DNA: TGTGCCAGCAGCTTCGGGACAGCGAGCGAGCAGTACTTC
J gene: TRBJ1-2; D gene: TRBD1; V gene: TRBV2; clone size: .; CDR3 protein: CASSGQGSDGYTF; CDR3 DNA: TGTGCCAGCAGCGGACAGGGTTCGGATGGCTACACCTTC
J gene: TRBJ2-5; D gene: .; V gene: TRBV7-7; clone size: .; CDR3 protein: CASSRGEYQETQYF; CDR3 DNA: TGTGCCAGCAGCAGGGGCGAGTACCAAGAGACCCAGTACTTC
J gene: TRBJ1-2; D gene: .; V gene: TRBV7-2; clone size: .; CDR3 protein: CASSLEGFNYGYTF; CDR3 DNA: TGTGCCAGCAGCTTAGAAGGTTTTAACTATGGCTACACCTTC
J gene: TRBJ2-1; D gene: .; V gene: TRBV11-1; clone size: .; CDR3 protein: CASSLEGGTNNEQFF; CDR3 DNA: TGTGCCAGCAGCTTAGAAGGGGGTACGAACAATGAGCAGTTCTTC
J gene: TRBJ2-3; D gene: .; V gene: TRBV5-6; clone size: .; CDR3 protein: CASSLGPTDTQYF; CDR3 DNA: TGTGCCAGCAGCTTGGGGCCCACAGATACGCAGTATTTT
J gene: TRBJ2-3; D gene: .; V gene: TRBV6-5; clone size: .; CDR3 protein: CASSYVGSTDTQYF; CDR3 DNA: TGTGCCAGCAGTTACGTGGGGAGCACAGATACGCAGTATTTT
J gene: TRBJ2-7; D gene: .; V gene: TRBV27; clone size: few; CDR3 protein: CASGRHGPAYEQYF; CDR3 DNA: TGTGCCAGCGGCAGACACGGCCCGGCCTACGAGCAGTACTTC
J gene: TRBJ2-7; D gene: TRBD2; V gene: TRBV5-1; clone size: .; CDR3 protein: CASSLGAGGYEQYF; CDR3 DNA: TGCGCCAGCAGCTTAGGAGCGGGGGGCTACGAGCAGTACTTC
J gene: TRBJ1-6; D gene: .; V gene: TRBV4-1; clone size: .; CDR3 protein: CASSQKGDTSRSPLHF; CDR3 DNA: TGCGCCAGCAGCCAAAAAGGGGATACATCTCGATCACCCCTCCACTTT